Listed below are T cell receptor beta chains from one sample, sequenced in a study of Graves' ophthalmopathy and Graves' hyperthyroidism. One entry per CDR3 protein results from TCRdb running MiXCR on the multiplex PCR reads. This sample has 210,000 or so distinct CDR3 sequences; about 32% occur once, and the top ten carry approximately 9.6%. The material sequenced was peripheral blood. These receptors originate from a man aged 50 to 60 with Graves' ophthalmopathy. Each CDR3 is given with its conserved first and last residue. The order of the fields is CDR3 DNA, CDR3 protein, V gene, clone size, J gene, D gene. D genes are given only for firm matches. Clone size is stated in some rows and not others, as once, few, many or a class when expanded.

TGCGCCAGCAGCCCACGGGGAGGGGGCTTGGACGAGCAGTACTTC,CASSPRGGGLDEQYF,TRBV5-1,many,TRBJ2-7,NA
TGTGCCAGCAGTGGTTTTCAGAGCCAAGAGACCCAGTACTTC,CASSGFQSQETQYF,TRBV2,many,TRBJ2-5,NA
TGTGCCAGCATGACGATTGGGACAGTGTCGGAGACCCAGTACTTC,CASMTIGTVSETQYF,TRBV27,many,TRBJ2-5,TRBD1
TGCAGTGCTAGACTACCATTAGGGACAGGGGTGGGCTACGAGCAGTACTTC,CSARLPLGTGVGYEQYF,TRBV20-1,many,TRBJ2-7,TRBD1
TGTGCCAGCAGTATCAACCGACAGGGGCAAGAGACCCAGTACTTC,CASSINRQGQETQYF,TRBV6-5,many,TRBJ2-5,TRBD1
TGTGCCAGCAGCTTGTCGGGACAGGGAAGCTTC,CASSLSGQGSF,TRBV7-8,many,TRBJ2-5,TRBD1
TGTGCCAGCAGCTCAGGGACGGTAAACAATGAGCAGTTCTTC,CASSSGTVNNEQFF,TRBV7-8,NA,TRBJ2-1,NA
TGTGCCAGCAGCCCTATCGGGGGGGCTCTTAACGAGCAGTACTTC,CASSPIGGALNEQYF,TRBV7-8,NA,TRBJ2-7,TRBD2
TGTGCCAGCAGTATGAGGGCTAACTATGGCTACACCTTC,CASSMRANYGYTF,TRBV27,many,TRBJ1-2,NA
TGTGCCAGCAGCTTAGCGGGAGCTCATTACGAGCAGTACTTC,CASSLAGAHYEQYF,TRBV11-2,many,TRBJ2-7,NA
TGTGCCAGCAGTGATGTCAGAAATTACGAGCAGTACTTC,CASSDVRNYEQYF,TRBV25-1,many,TRBJ2-7,NA
TGTGCCAGCAGTCAGGACGGCATGAACACTGAAGCTTTCTTT,CASSQDGMNTEAFF,TRBV6-1,NA,TRBJ1-1,NA
TGTGCCAGCAGCCTAGCGGGAGGGCCCCACTTC,CASSLAGGPHF,TRBV7-9,many,TRBJ2-7,TRBD2
TGTGCCAGCACCCTCTTAGCCGGGGAGCTGTTTTTT,CASTLLAGELFF,TRBV12-3/TRBV12-4,many,TRBJ2-2,NA
TGTGCCAGCAGCCCCGACAGGGCTGGGGCCAACGTCCTGACTTTC,CASSPDRAGANVLTF,TRBV6-2/TRBV6-3,many,TRBJ2-6,TRBD1
TGTGCCAGCAGCTTTGACGATTCCTACGAGCAGTACTTC,CASSFDDSYEQYF,TRBV5-6,many,TRBJ2-7,NA
TGTGCCTGGAGTGTATGGAGATCCGGGGCCAACGTCCTGACTTTC,CAWSVWRSGANVLTF,TRBV30,many,TRBJ2-6,NA
TGTGCCAGCAGCGTTCGTGGGACCGCACTGTGGGAGCAGTACTTC,CASSVRGTALWEQYF,TRBV14,many,TRBJ2-7,NA
TGTGCCAGTAGTATAACCTCAGGGGTTAGCAATCAGCCCCAGCATTTT,CASSITSGVSNQPQHF,TRBV19,many,TRBJ1-5,NA
TGTGCCTGGGGAACAGGGGACAATCAGCCCCAGCATTTT,CAWGTGDNQPQHF,TRBV30,NA,TRBJ1-5,TRBD1
TGTGCCATCAGTCCCGGGACTAGCGGGAGGGCCCTAGAGCAGTACTTC,CAISPGTSGRALEQYF,TRBV10-3,many,TRBJ2-7,TRBD2
TGCAGCGTTGCATCGACTGAAGCTTTCTTT,CSVASTEAFF,TRBV29-1,many,TRBJ1-1,NA
TGTGCCAGCGTAAACAGGGACTTCTATGGCTACACCTTC,CASVNRDFYGYTF,TRBV6-1,NA,TRBJ1-2,NA
TGCGCCAGCAGCCAAGATTCGGGACGGATCTATGGCTACACCTTC,CASSQDSGRIYGYTF,TRBV4-1,many,TRBJ1-2,NA
TGTGCCAGCAGTTCCAAGGTGCGCAGCTCCTACGAGCAGTACTTC,CASSSKVRSSYEQYF,TRBV6-5,few,TRBJ2-7,NA
TGCAGTTCCTCGGGGCGCTACGAGCAGTACTTC,CSSSGRYEQYF,TRBV20-1,NA,TRBJ2-7,NA
TGTGCCAGCAACGGCGTGGGACAGGGAGGGGGACTAGCTCCCCCCCCCCAGTACTTC,CASNGVGQGGGLAPPPQYF,TRBV28,many,TRBJ2-7,NA
TGTGCCAGTAGTCTCGGACAGGGGGCGCGGAATTCACCCCTCCACTTT,CASSLGQGARNSPLHF,TRBV19,many,TRBJ1-6,TRBD1
TGTGCCAGCAGCTCCGGGACTGGGGACACCGGGGAGCTGTTTTTT,CASSSGTGDTGELFF,TRBV11-2,many,TRBJ2-2,NA
TGTGCCAGCAGTTTTCGGGGGGCCCTACTAGGGGAGACCGGGGAGCTGTTTTTT,CASSFRGALLGETGELFF,TRBV12-3/TRBV12-4,many,TRBJ2-2,NA
TGTGCCAGCAGTTCGCGGACAGAAGAGCAGTACTTC,CASSSRTEEQYF,TRBV27,NA,TRBJ2-7,NA
TGTGCCTGGAGTGTAAAGCCCAGCGGTGAAGTCGAGCAGTACTTC,CAWSVKPSGEVEQYF,TRBV30,many,TRBJ2-7,NA
TGCAGTGCTAGAGGACCCGGGACAGGATTATCACCCCTCCACTTT,CSARGPGTGLSPLHF,TRBV20-1,NA,TRBJ1-6,TRBD1
TGTGCCATCCAAGGACTCGGTTCACCCCTCCACTTT,CAIQGLGSPLHF,TRBV6-1,NA,TRBJ1-6,NA
TGTGCCAGCAGTTTGGGGGGAGCTAGTGGCTACACCTTC,CASSLGGASGYTF,TRBV28,NA,TRBJ1-2,NA
TGTGCCAGTAGTGAGCTCCCGGGACAGGGGCATCAAGAGACCCAGTACTTC,CASSELPGQGHQETQYF,TRBV19,many,TRBJ2-5,TRBD1
TGTGCCAGCAGCGGACGATTCACCGGGGAGCTGTTTTTT,CASSGRFTGELFF,TRBV11-2,many,TRBJ2-2,NA
TGTGCCAGCAGTTACTCGAGGACAGCATACGAGCAGTACTTC,CASSYSRTAYEQYF,TRBV6-5,NA,TRBJ2-7,NA
TGTGCCAGCAGTCAGCTACAGGGGGCGAGGACTGAAGCTTTCTTT,CASSQLQGARTEAFF,TRBV28,NA,TRBJ1-1,TRBD1
TGTGCCAGCAGTTACACCCAGGGGGCCTACGAGCAGTACTTC,CASSYTQGAYEQYF,TRBV6-5,many,TRBJ2-7,TRBD1
TGTGCCAGCAGTACGGTGTCGGAGCAGTACTTC,CASSTVSEQYF,TRBV28,NA,TRBJ2-7,NA